This T cell receptor (beta chain) was sequenced during a study of T cell responses to AZD1222 COVID-19 vaccine. Only in-frame clones appear in the TCRdb table, and some are missing; sequencing was by immunoSEQ multiplex PCR. The sample has around 140,000 clones, over 80% seen once. Second doses that came at about 4 or about 12 weeks were put together. V shed 6 bases and J shed 7 bases, with 12 bases lying between them. The CDR3 covers 13 residues. This chain links TRBV12-3 or TRBV12-4 with TRBJ2-2; D is perhaps TRBD2 (6 bases). Material: peripheral blood, obtained 28 days after the second AZD1222 dose. This sequence originates from an adult who received the AZD1222 COVID-19 vaccine. The CDR3 loop reads CASRLGLHGELFF. DNA for the CDR3: TGTGCCAGCAGACTGGGACTTCACGGGGAGCTGTTTTTT.